The 10 T cell receptor beta chains below all came from one sample that was sequenced in a study of cytomegalovirus exposure and HLA in healthy donors. PCR was performed using 60 Vbeta and 13 Jbeta primers. Assay: immunoSEQ multiplex PCR; the TCRdb copy retains only in-frame clones and omits some. The profile shows some 200,000 clones, approximately 79% of them singletons. Input material: PBMCs. All receptors come from a man aged 40-55 years in good health and CMV-seropositive.

The chain uses TRBV2 and TRBJ2-2; D is unclear. In germline, CDR1 is SNHLY, CDR2 FYNNEI. V lost 2 bases to trimming and J lost 4 bases, with 5 bases between them. This CDR3 region has 13 residues. CDR3 region: CASSEFSTGELFF. The CDR3 bases are TGTGCCAGCAGTGAATTCAGCACCGGGGAGCTGTTTTTT.

CDR3: CASSQGTGFGYTF. Here the CDR3 DNA reads TGTGCCAGCAGCCAGGGGACAGGATTTGGCTACACCTTC. The gene calls are TRBV14 and TRBJ1-2; 8 positions match TRBD1. CDR3 size: 13 residues. Germline values: CDR1 SGHDN, CDR2 FVKESK. With 3 bases clipped from V and 7 bases from J, the junction kept 4 bases outside the gene matches.

The chain uses TRBV28 and TRBJ1-2; 7 bases are a match to TRBD1. With 5 bases clipped from V and 4 bases from J, the junction kept 10 bases outside the gene matches. CDR1 and CDR2 (germline): MDHEN, SYDVKM. This CDR3 has 15 residues. CDR3 sequence: CASSKTGSLLYGYTF. The CDR3 nucleotides read TGTGCCAGCAGTAAGACAGGGAGCTTACTCTATGGCTACACCTTC.

This clone appeared once. The chain has TRBV7-2 and TRBJ1-1; 10 bases agree with TRBD1. Germline lookup yields CDR1 SGHTA and CDR2 FQGNSA. Trimming cost V 4 bases and J 7 bases; bases outside gene matches: 3. This CDR3 is 13 amino acids long. The CDR3 DNA reads TGTGCCAGCAGCTCCGGACAGGGGGGTGAAGCTTTCTTT. Its protein product is CASSSGQGGEAFF.

This chain joins TRBV7-2 and TRBJ1-2; D is uncertain. Germline V gene data show CDR1 as SGHTA and CDR2 as FQGNSA. V dropped 0 bases and J dropped 1 base, with 9 bases sitting between them. The CDR3 sequence is 15 residues long. The CDR3 loop reads CASSLAGILNYGYTF. The CDR3 DNA reads as TGTGCCAGCAGCTTAGCTGGCATTCTTAACTATGGCTACACCTTC.

The V and J genes are TRBV7-8 and TRBJ1-1; no clear D. V shed 5 bases and J shed 3 bases, with 10 bases lying between them. Germline CDR1 reads SGHVS; CDR2 reads FQNEAQ. The CDR3 has 13 residues. The CDR3 is CASSLPSDTEAFF. CDR3 coding DNA: TGTGCCAGCAGCCTCCCGTCAGACACTGAAGCTTTCTTT.

The chain uses TRBV6-5 and TRBJ2-7, with 7 bases lining up with TRBD1. After removal of 0 bases from V and 3 bases from J, the junction contained 2 bases not matched to a gene. The CDR3 length is 14 residues. Per germline, CDR1 MNHEY and CDR2 SVGAGI. In DNA, the CDR3 is TGTGCCAGCAGTTACTCGTGGGACAGCTACGAGCAGTACTTC. Translating it yields CASSYSWDSYEQYF.

V and J are TRBV18 and TRBJ2-3, with 12 bases aligning to TRBD2. The germline V gene has CDR1 KGHSH and CDR2 LQKENI. The CDR3 sequence is 19 residues long. Trimming at V came to 0 bases and at J to 1 base, leaving 8 bases not matched to a gene. DNA for the CDR3: TGTGCCAGCTCACCACCGTACCTAGCGGGGGGGTACCGCACAGATACGCAGTATTTT. It is translated as CASSPPYLAGGYRTDTQYF.

The V and J genes are TRBV4-3 and TRBJ2-7; D ambiguous. The J call may be in error: the DNA end matches TRBJ2-5 better. The CDR3 is made up of 17 amino acids. Germline V gene lookup returns CDR1 LGHNA and CDR2 YSLEER. In DNA, the CDR3 is TGCGCCAGCAGCCAAGATGCGGCGTCAGATTTCCAAGAGACCCAGTACTTC. This encodes CASSQDAASDFQETQYF.

The V and J genes are TRBV30 and TRBJ2-7; no definite D call. The V and J ends lost 1 base and 2 bases respectively, with 6 bases between them. Per the germline V gene, CDR1 is GTSNPN and CDR2 is SVGIG (reference sequence). The CDR3 totals 12 residues. Here the CDR3 reads CAWSAQTYEQYF. The CDR3 DNA sequence: TGTGCCTGGAGTGCCCAGACCTACGAGCAGTACTTC.